This passage covers 14 T cell receptor beta chains from one sample sequenced in a study of OX40 agonist ivuxolimab in advanced cancers. Repertoires were generated with immunoSEQ multiplex PCR, while TCRdb's copy carries only in-frame clones and drops some. The profile shows over 35,000 clones, about 90% of them singletons. The sample was CD4+ or CD8+ T cells sorted from blood, taken in a trial of the OX40 agonist ivuxolimab. Source of these receptors: an adult with an advanced solid tumor such as melanoma, head and neck, liver or kidney cancer.

In this sample, this clone turned up once. The CDR3 region has the DNA TGTGCCAGCAGCTTCGGACAGGGGAAAGATACTGAAGCTTTCTTT. It translates to CASSFGQGKDTEAFF. V gene TRBV7-9 combines with J gene TRBJ1-1, with 9 bases identical to TRBD1. This CDR3 is 15 amino acids long. Germline CDR1 is SEHNR and CDR2 is FQNEAQ (reference sequence). Trimming took 3 bases from V and 5 from J; bases not matched to a gene: 7.

V and J are TRBV6-5 and TRBJ2-2; D is possibly TRBD2 (7 bases). The ends were cut back, 5 bases at V and 7 bases at J, with 14 bases in the middle. This CDR3 is 14 amino acids long. The germline V gene encodes CDR1 MNHEY and CDR2 SVGAGI. CDR3 protein: CASSPEGGYGELFF. As DNA, the CDR3 is TGTGCCAGCAGTCCCGAGGGGGGGTACGGGGAGCTGTTTTTT.

J is TRBJ2-1 and V is TRBV27; 11 bases are a match to TRBD2. The ends lost 3 bases at V and 9 bases at J; junction bases unmatched: 7. The CDR3 runs 15 residues. The germline V gene has CDR1 MNHEY and CDR2 SMNVEV (reference sequence). The DNA of the CDR3 is TGTGCCAGCAGTTTCCCCCCACTAGCGGGAGTTGAGCAGTTCTTC. It translates to CASSFPPLAGVEQFF.

The V and J genes are TRBV9 and TRBJ2-7; 7 bases match TRBD2. This CDR3 comprises 16 residues. Trimming at V came to 3 bases and at J to 0 bases, leaving 9 bases not matched to a gene. The germline gives CDR1 SGDLS, CDR2 YYNGEE. The CDR3 loop is CASSGRLAASSYEQYF. The CDR3 DNA follows: TGTGCCAGCAGCGGGCGACTAGCCGCGAGCTCCTACGAGCAGTACTTC.

The J gene is TRBJ2-7, the V gene TRBV9; no reliable D call. With 0 bases removed from V and 0 bases from J, the gap between germline ends came to 10 bases. There are 15 residues in the CDR3. Germline loops: CDR1 SGDLS, CDR2 YYNGEE. CDR3: CASSVESASSYEQYF. CDR3 bases: TGTGCCAGCAGCGTAGAAAGCGCGAGCTCCTACGAGCAGTACTTC.

V gene TRBV5-1 combines with J gene TRBJ2-1; the match to TRBD2 covers 9 bases. This CDR3 has 15 residues. Per the germline V gene, CDR1 is SGHRS and CDR2 is YFSETQ. Trimming took 4 bases from V and 5 from J; bases not matched to a gene: 7. CDR3 protein: CASSLAGGGHNEQFF. CDR3 nucleotide sequence: TGCGCCAGCAGCCTGGCGGGAGGGGGCCACAATGAGCAGTTCTTC.

V gene TRBV11-2 combines with J gene TRBJ2-1; 12 bases line up with TRBD2. Unmatched junction bases numbered 2, after V lost 3 bases and J lost 2 bases. CDR1 SGHAT and CDR2 FQNNGV come from the germline V gene. CDR3 length: 16 residues. CDR3 nucleotides: TGTGCCAGCAGCTTGAGACTAGCGGGGGCCTACAATGAGCAGTTCTTC. This codes for CASSLRLAGAYNEQFF.

This chain links TRBV19 with TRBJ1-1; perhaps TRBD1 as D (5 bases). The CDR3 is made up of 13 amino acids. With 8 bases removed from V and 4 bases from J, the gap between germline ends came to 14 bases. Germline V lookup: CDR1 LNHDA, CDR2 SQIVND (reference sequence). CDR3 sequence: CASSPAGTTEAFF. The CDR3 nucleotides are TGTGCCAGTTCCCCCGCAGGGACCACTGAAGCTTTCTTT.

On this clone itself: One end of the junction fails to match germline, which may point to a read error. The rearrangement joins TRBV11-2 to TRBJ1-4, with unresolved D. Per the germline V gene, CDR1 is SGHAT and CDR2 is FQNNGV. The CDR3 runs to 15 residues. In DNA form, the CDR3 reads TGTGCCAGCAGCTTAGATTGGGCGGCTAATGAAAACCTGTTTTTT. It translates to CASSLDWAANENLFF.

This chain connects TRBV7-8 to TRBJ2-7; D perhaps matches TRBD1 (6 bases). The V gene's germline CDR1 is SGHVS and CDR2 FQNEAQ. This CDR3 has 13 residues. V lost 0 bases and J 4 bases, leaving 7 bases between the germline ends. CDR3: CASSLAQGYEQYF. The DNA of the CDR3 is TGTGCCAGCAGCTTAGCGCAGGGGTACGAGCAGTACTTC.

The chain has TRBV7-3 and TRBJ2-1; D gene ambiguous. The germline V and J ends were trimmed by 2 bases and 5 bases, with 10 bases remaining between them. The CDR3 loop spans 14 amino acids. The V gene's germline CDR1 is SGHTA and CDR2 FQGTGA. This chain's CDR3 is CASSLVGWDNEQFF. CDR3 sequence (DNA): TGTGCCAGCAGCTTAGTGGGCTGGGACAATGAGCAGTTCTTC.

The chain employs TRBV6-5 and TRBJ2-7; D is undetermined. The CDR3 consists of 13 residues. Trimming pared 0 bases from V and 4 bases from J, leaving 7 bases between. Per the germline V gene, CDR1 is MNHEY and CDR2 is SVGAGI. The CDR3, as DNA: TGTGCCAGCAGTTACTCGAGATATTACGAGCAGTACTTC. Translating it yields CASSYSRYYEQYF.

The chain joins TRBV27 to TRBJ2-7; 8 bases align to TRBD2. The J segment lost 5 bases and the V segment lost 0 bases, leaving 12 bases of the junction unmatched. Germline CDR1 is MNHEY and CDR2 is SMNVEV (reference sequence). The CDR3 sequence is 17 residues long. CDR3 coding DNA: TGTGCCAGCAGTTTATCGATTCTGACTAGCGCGGCCCACGAGCAGTACTTC. Its protein product is CASSLSILTSAAHEQYF.

The chain links TRBV28 to TRBJ1-2, with D perhaps TRBD1 (6 bases). Trimming pared 6 bases from V and 4 bases from J, leaving 12 bases between. The CDR3 is made up of 13 amino acids. Germline assignment: CDR1 MDHEN and CDR2 SYDVKM. The CDR3 protein is CASSPGVFYGYTF. The CDR3 bases are TGTGCCAGCAGCCCAGGGGTTTTCTATGGCTACACCTTC.